Presented here are 6 T cell receptor beta chains from one specimen sequenced in a study of cytomegalovirus exposure and HLA in healthy donors. The table came from immunoSEQ multiplex PCR; TCRdb's copy has only in-frame clones and leaves some out. The sample yields about 220,000 clones, about 86% seen once. Sample: PBMCs. The receptors come from a woman aged 18-35 years in good health and CMV-seronegative.

This clone appeared a few times. The rearrangement links TRBV7-3 to TRBJ1-3, with D possibly matching TRBD1 (5 bases). The CDR3 extends over 14 amino acids. Trimming pared 5 bases from V and 0 bases from J, leaving 8 bases between. Germline assignment: CDR1 SGHTA and CDR2 FQGTGA. Here the CDR3 DNA reads TGTGCCAGCAGCCCGACAGCCTCTGGAAACACCATATATTTT. Residues: CASSPTASGNTIYF. The whole variable domain, remainder taken from reference TRBV7-3 and TRBJ1-3, is GAGVSQTPSNKVTEKGKYVELRCDPISGHTALYWYRQSLGQGPEFLIYFQGTGAADDSGLPNDRFFAVRPEGSVSTLKIQRTERGDSAVYLCASSPTASGNTIYFGEGSWLTVV.

The CDR3 nucleotides read TGTGCCAGTAGTCTCCCGGGACAGATGAACACTGAAGCTTTCTTT. Protein sequence: CASSLPGQMNTEAFF. V usage is TRBV19 and J usage is TRBJ1-1; 7 bases fit TRBD1. CDR1 and CDR2 from the germline V gene are LNHDA and SQIVND (reference sequence). The trim removed 5 bases at V and 0 bases at J, leaving 6 bases unmatched. This CDR3 is built from 15 residues. The full variable domain, its missing parts supplied by reference TRBV19 and TRBJ1-1, is DGGITQSPKYLFRKEGQNVTLSCEQNLNHDAMYWYRQDPGQGLRLIYYSQIVNDFQKGDIAEGYSVSREKKESFPLTVTSAQKNPTAFYLCASSLPGQMNTEAFFGQGTRLTVV.

This chain links TRBV23-1 with TRBJ2-7, with 10 bases identical to TRBD2. TRBV23-1 qualifies as an ORF whose function is uncertain. Losses at the gene ends were 2 bases for V and 4 bases for J; bases not matched to a gene: 5. This CDR3 is built from 15 residues. DNA of the CDR3: TGCGCCAGCAGTCAAACTAGCGGGAAGGTTTACGAGCAGTACTTC. Encoded protein: CASSQTSGKVYEQYF.

The rearrangement uses TRBV7-2 and TRBJ2-1; 9 bases are a match to TRBD1. The CDR3 runs to 15 residues. The germline gives CDR1 SGHTA, CDR2 FQGNSA. Trimming at V came to 5 bases and at J to 0 bases, leaving 2 bases not matched to a gene. CDR3 sequence (DNA): TGTGCCAGCAGCGTACAGGGGGCCTCCTACAATGAGCAGTTCTTC. It is translated as CASSVQGASYNEQFF.

The chain has TRBV4-1 and TRBJ2-5, with a possible D match to TRBD2 (6 bases). In germline, CDR1 is MGHRA, CDR2 YSYEKL. V dropped 0 bases and J dropped 3 bases, with 8 bases sitting between them. The CDR3 extends over 14 amino acids. Here the CDR3 DNA reads TGCGCCAGCAGCCAAGATGGGGGGAAAGAGACCCAGTACTTC. Translating it yields CASSQDGGKETQYF.

The chain couples TRBV11-1 to TRBJ2-5; 9 positions agree with TRBD1. The V gene end was trimmed by 5 bases and the J gene end by 5 bases; junction bases not matched to a gene: 6. The length of the CDR3 is 14 residues. In germline, CDR1 is SGHAT, CDR2 FQDESV (reference sequence). The CDR3 region has the DNA TGTGCCAGCAGCATAAGGACAGGGGTCGAGACCCAGTACTTC. It specifies CASSIRTGVETQYF.